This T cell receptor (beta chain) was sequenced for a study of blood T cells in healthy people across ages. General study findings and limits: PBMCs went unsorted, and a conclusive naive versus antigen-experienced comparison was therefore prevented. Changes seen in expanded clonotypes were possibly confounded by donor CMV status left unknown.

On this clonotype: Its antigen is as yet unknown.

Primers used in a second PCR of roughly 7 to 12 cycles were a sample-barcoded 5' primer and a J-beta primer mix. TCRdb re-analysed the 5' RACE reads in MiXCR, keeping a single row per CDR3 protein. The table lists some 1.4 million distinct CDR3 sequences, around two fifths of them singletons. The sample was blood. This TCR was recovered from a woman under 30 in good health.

CDR3 region: CSASPKREGQDNEQYF. CDR3 sequence (DNA): TGCAGTGCTAGCCCCAAGCGGGAGGGCCAGGACAATGAGCAGTACTTC. V is TRBV20-1 and J is TRBJ2-7, with 10 bases lining up with TRBD2. This CDR3 spans 16 amino acids. Trimming removed 3 bases from V and 7 bases from J; junction bases left unmatched: 15. Germline lookup yields CDR1 DFQATT and CDR2 SNEGSKA (reference sequence).